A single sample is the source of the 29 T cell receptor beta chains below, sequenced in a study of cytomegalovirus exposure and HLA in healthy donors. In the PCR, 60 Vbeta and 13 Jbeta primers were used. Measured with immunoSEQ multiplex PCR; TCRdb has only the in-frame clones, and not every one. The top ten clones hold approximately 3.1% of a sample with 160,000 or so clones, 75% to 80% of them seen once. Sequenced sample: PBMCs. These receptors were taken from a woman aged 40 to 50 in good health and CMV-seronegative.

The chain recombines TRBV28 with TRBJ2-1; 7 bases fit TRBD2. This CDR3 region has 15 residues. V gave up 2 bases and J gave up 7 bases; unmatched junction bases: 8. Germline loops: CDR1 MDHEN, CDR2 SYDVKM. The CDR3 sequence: CASSLPSGVGNEQFF. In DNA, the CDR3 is TGTGCCAGCAGTTTACCCAGCGGGGTCGGGAATGAGCAGTTCTTC.

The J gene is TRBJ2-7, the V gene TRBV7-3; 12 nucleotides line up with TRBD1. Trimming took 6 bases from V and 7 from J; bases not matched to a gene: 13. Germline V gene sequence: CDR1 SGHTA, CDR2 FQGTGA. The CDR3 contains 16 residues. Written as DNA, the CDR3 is TGTGCCAGCAGTAAGGGGCCGGGACAGGGGGCTCGGGAGCAGTACTTC. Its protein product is CASSKGPGQGAREQYF.

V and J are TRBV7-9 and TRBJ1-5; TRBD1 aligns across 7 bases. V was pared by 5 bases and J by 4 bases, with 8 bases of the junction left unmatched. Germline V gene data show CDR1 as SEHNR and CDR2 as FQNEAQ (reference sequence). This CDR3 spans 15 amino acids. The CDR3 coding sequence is TGTGCCAGCAGCCCCGGGGACAGAAGAAATCAGCCCCAGCATTTT. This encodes CASSPGDRRNQPQHF.

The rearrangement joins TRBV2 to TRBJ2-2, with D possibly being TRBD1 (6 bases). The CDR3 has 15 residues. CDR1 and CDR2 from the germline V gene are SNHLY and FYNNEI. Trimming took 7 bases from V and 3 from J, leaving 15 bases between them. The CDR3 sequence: CASTPRTADTGELFF. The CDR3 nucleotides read TGTGCCAGCACCCCTCGGACAGCGGACACCGGGGAGCTGTTTTTT.

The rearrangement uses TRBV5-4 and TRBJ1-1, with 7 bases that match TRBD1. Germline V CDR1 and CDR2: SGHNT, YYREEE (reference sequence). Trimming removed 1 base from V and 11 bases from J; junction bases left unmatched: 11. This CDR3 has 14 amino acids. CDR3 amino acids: CASSLNSGYRGAFF. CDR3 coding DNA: TGTGCCAGCAGCTTGAATAGTGGTTACAGGGGTGCTTTCTTT.

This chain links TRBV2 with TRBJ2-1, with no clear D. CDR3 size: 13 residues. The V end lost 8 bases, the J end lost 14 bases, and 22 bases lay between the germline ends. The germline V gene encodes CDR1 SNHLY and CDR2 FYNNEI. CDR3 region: CASLGFLSPWEFF. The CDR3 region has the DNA TGTGCCAGCCTAGGTTTTCTTTCACCCTGGGAGTTCTTC.

The CDR3 reads CATSRGGQGASGAQPQHF. The DNA for the CDR3 is TGTGCCACGAGTAGAGGGGGACAGGGGGCGTCAGGAGCTCAGCCCCAGCATTTT. This sequence joins TRBV2 and TRBJ1-5, with 12 positions matching TRBD1. CDR3 length: 18 residues. V was pared by 10 bases and J by 6 bases, with 19 bases of the junction left unmatched. Germline lookup yields CDR1 SNHLY and CDR2 FYNNEI. Looking up the rest from reference TRBV2 and TRBJ1-5 gives the full variable domain: EPEVTQTPSHQVTQMGQEVILRCVPISNHLYFYWYRQILGQKVEFLVSFYNNEISEKSEIFDDQFSVERPDGSNFTLKIRSTKLEDSAMYFCATSRGGQGASGAQPQHFGDGTRLSIL.

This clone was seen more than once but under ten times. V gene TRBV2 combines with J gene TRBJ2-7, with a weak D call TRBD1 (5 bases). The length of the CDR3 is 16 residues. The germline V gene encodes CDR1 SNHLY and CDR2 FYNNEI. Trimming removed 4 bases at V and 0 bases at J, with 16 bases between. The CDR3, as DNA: TGTGCCAGCAGTGGTAGTTCGACAGCTCCCTCCTACGAGCAGTACTTC. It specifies CASSGSSTAPSYEQYF.

The CDR3 DNA reads TGTGCCAGCAGTTACGACAGCTCTGGGGCCAACGTCCTGACTTTC. It encodes CASSYDSSGANVLTF. The chain couples TRBV6-5 to TRBJ2-6; a possible D gene is TRBD1 (5 bases). CDR3 length: 15 residues. Trimming stripped 2 bases from V and 0 bases from J, with 5 bases between. The V gene's germline CDR1 is MNHEY and CDR2 SVGAGI.

The CDR3 nucleotides are TGCAGCGTTTCGGGGGGCAATGAGCAGTTCTTC. Its protein product is CSVSGGNEQFF. The chain combines TRBV29-1 with TRBJ2-1, with 7 bases matching TRBD2. V shed 5 bases, J shed 6 bases, and the junction held 1 base outside the gene matches. This CDR3 is built from 11 residues. Per the germline V gene, CDR1 is SQVTM and CDR2 is ANQGSEA.

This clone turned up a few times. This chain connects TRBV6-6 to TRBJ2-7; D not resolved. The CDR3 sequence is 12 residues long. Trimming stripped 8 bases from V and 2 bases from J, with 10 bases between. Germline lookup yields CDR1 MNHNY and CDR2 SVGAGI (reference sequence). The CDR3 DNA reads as TGTGCCAGCGCACGTCTAACCTACGAGCAGTACTTC. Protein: CASARLTYEQYF.

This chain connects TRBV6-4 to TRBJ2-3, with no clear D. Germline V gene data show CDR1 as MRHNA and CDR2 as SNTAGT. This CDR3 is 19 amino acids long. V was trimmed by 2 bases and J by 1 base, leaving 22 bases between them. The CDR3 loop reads CASSDKERRRVVGTDTQYF. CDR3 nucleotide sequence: TGTGCCAGCAGTGACAAGGAGCGTCGACGGGTGGTCGGCACAGATACGCAGTATTTT.

CDR3 sequence: CASSVRLPDTQYF. CDR3 in DNA: TGTGCCAGCAGCGTGCGGCTCCCAGATACGCAGTATTTT. The gene calls are TRBV9 and TRBJ2-3; D is ambiguous. The CDR3 is 13 amino acids. The V end lost 2 bases, the J end lost 4 bases, and 8 bases lay between the germline ends. Germline assignment: CDR1 SGDLS and CDR2 YYNGEE.

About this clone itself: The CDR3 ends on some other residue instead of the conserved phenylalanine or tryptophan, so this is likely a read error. Here the CDR3 DNA reads TGTGCCAGTAGTATAGATGTGACTAACGAGCAGTACTCC. Translating it yields CASSIDVTNEQYS. The V and J genes are TRBV19 and TRBJ2-7, with TRBD2 as a possible D gene (5 bases). Germline CDR1 and CDR2: LNHDA and SQIVND (reference sequence). The CDR3 spans 13 residues. Trimming stripped 0 bases from V and 5 bases from J, with 8 bases between.

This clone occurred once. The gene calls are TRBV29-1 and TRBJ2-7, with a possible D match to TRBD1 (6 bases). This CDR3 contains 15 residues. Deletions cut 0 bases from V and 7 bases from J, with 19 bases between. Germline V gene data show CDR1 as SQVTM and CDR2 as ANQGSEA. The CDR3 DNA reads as TGCAGCGTTGAAGAACCGGGACAAGGAATGGGTGAGCAGTACTTC. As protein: CSVEEPGQGMGEQYF.

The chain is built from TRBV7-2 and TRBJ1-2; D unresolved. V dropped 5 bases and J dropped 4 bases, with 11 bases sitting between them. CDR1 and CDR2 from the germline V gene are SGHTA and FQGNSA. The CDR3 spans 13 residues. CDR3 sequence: CASSPAPGYGYTF. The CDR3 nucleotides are TGTGCCAGCAGCCCGGCCCCGGGCTATGGCTACACCTTC.

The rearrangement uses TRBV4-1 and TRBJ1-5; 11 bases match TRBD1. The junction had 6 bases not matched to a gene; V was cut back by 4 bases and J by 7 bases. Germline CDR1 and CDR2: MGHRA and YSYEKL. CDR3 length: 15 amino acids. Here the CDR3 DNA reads TGCGCCAGCAGCCTTTGGACAGGGGGCGAGCAGCCCCAGCATTTT. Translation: CASSLWTGGEQPQHF.

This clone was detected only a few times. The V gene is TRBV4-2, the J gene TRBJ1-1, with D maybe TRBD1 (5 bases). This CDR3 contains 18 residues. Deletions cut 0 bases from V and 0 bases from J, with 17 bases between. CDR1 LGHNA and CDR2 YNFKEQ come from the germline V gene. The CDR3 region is CASSQDPGQGPVNTEAFF. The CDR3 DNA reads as TGTGCCAGCAGCCAAGATCCCGGTCAGGGTCCGGTGAACACTGAAGCTTTCTTT.

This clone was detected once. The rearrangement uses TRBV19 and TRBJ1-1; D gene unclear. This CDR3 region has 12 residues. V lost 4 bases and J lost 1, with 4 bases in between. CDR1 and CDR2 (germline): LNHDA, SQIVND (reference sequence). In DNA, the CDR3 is TGTGCCAGTAGTAACAGGAACACTGAAGCTTTCTTT. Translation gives CASSNRNTEAFF. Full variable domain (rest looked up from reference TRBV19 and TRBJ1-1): DGGITQSPKYLFRKEGQNVTLSCEQNLNHDAMYWYRQDPGQGLRLIYYSQIVNDFQKGDIAEGYSVSREKKESFPLTVTSAQKNPTAFYLCASSNRNTEAFFGQGTRLTVV.

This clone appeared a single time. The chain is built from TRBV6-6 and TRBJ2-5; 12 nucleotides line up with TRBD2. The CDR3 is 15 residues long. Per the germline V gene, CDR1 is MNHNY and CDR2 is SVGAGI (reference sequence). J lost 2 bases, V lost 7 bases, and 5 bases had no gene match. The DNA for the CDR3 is TGTGCCAGCACTAGCGGGGGGGCGGGACAAGAGACCCAGTACTTC. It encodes CASTSGGAGQETQYF.

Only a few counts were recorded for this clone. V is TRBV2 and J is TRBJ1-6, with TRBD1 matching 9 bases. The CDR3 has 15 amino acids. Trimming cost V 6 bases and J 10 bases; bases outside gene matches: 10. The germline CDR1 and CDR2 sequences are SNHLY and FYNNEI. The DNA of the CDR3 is TGTGCCAGCAGCCTACCGGGACAGGGTCGGTCACCCCTCCACTTT. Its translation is CASSLPGQGRSPLHF. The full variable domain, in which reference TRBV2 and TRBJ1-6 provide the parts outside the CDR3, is EPEVTQTPSHQVTQMGQEVILRCVPISNHLYFYWYRQILGQKVEFLVSFYNNEISEKSEIFDDQFSVERPDGSNFTLKIRSTKLEDSAMYFCASSLPGQGRSPLHFGNGTRLTVT.

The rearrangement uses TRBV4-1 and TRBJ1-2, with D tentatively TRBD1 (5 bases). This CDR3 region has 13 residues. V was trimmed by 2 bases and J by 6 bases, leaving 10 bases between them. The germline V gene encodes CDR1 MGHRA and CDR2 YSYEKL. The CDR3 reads CASSQRQGNGYTF. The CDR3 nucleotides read TGCGCCAGCAGCCAACGGCAGGGAAATGGCTACACCTTC.

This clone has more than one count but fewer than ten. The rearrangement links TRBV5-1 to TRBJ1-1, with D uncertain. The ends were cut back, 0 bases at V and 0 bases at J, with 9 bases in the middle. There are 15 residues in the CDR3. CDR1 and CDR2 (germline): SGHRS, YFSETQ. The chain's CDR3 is CASSLERIMNTEAFF. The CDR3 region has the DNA TGCGCCAGCAGCTTGGAGCGGATTATGAACACTGAAGCTTTCTTT. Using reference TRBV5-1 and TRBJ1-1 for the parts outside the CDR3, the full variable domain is KAGVTQTPRYLIKTRGQQVTLSCSPISGHRSVSWYQQTPGQGLQFLFEYFSETQRNKGNFPGRFSGRQFSNSRSEMNVSTLELGDSALYLCASSLERIMNTEAFFGQGTRLTVV.

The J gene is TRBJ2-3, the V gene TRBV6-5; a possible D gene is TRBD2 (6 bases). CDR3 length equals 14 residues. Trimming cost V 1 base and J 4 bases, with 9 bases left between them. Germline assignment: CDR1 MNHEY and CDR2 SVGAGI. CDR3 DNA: TGTGCCAGCAGTTACTTTGCGGGACCAGATACGCAGTATTTT. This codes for CASSYFAGPDTQYF.

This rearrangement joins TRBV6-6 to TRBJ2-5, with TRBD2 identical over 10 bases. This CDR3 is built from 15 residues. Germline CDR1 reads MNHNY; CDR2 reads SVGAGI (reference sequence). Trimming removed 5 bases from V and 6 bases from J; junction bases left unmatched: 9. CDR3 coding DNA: TGTGCCAGCAGTCCGGGAGCGGGGGGGCGAAAGACCCAGTACTTC. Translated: CASSPGAGGRKTQYF.

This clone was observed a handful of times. The CDR3 here is CASSARDRGSHEQYF. The CDR3 DNA is TGTGCCAGTAGTGCTCGGGACAGGGGTTCCCACGAGCAGTACTTC. J is TRBJ2-7 and V is TRBV19; the match to TRBD1 covers 10 bases. The CDR3 totals 15 residues. The V and J ends lost 5 bases and 5 bases, in that order; junction bases with no gene match: 9. The V gene's germline CDR1 is LNHDA and CDR2 SQIVND (reference sequence).

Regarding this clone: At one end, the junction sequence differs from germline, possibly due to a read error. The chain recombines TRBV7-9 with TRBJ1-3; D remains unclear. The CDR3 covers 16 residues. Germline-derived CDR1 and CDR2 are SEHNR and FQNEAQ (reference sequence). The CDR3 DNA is TGTTCCAGCAGCTTACGAGCCACCAACTCTGGAAACACCATATATTTT. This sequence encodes CSSSLRATNSGNTIYF.

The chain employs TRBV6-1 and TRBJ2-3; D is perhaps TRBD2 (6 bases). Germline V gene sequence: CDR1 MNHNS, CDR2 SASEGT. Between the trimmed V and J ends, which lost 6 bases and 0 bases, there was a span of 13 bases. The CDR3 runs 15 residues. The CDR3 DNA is TGTGCCAGCAGACCCGGGGCGGGGAGCACAGATACGCAGTATTTT. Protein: CASRPGAGSTDTQYF.

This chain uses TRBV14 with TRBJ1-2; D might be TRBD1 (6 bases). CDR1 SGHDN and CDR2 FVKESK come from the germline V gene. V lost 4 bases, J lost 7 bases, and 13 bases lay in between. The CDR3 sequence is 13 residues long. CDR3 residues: CASSLNRVGGYTF. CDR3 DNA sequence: TGTGCCAGCAGCCTCAACAGGGTGGGTGGCTACACCTTC.